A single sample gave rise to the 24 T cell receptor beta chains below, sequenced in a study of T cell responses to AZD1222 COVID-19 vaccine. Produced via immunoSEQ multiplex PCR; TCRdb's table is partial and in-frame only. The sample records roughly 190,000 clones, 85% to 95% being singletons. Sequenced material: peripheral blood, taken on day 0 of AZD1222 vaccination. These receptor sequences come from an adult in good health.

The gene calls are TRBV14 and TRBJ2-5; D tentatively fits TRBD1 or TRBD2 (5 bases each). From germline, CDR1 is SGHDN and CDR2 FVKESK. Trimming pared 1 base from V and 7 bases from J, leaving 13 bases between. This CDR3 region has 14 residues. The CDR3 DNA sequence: TGTGCCAGCAGCCAAGGATCCGGGGCGGGGACCCAGTACTTC. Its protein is CASSQGSGAGTQYF.

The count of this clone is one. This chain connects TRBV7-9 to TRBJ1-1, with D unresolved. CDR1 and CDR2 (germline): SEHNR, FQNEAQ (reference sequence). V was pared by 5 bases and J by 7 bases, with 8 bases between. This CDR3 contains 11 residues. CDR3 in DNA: TGTGCCAGCAGCCCACATTATGAAGCTTTCTTT. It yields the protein CASSPHYEAFF.

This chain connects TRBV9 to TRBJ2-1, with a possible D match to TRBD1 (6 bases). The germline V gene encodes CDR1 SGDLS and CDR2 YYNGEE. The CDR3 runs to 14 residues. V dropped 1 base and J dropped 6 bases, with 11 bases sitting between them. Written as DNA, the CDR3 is TGTGCCAGCAGCGTAAGCAGGGGATTCAATGAGCAGTTCTTC. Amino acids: CASSVSRGFNEQFF.

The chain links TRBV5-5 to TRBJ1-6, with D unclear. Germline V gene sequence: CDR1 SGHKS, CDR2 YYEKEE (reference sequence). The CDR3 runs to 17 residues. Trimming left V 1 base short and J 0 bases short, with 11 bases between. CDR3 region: CASSLFGTSSYNSPLHF. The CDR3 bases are TGTGCCAGCAGCTTGTTTGGTACTAGCTCCTATAATTCACCCCTCCACTTT.

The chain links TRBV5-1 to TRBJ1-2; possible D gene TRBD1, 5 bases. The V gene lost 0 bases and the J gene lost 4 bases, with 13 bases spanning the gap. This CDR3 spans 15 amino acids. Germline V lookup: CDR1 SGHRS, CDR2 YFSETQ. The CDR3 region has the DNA TGCGCCAGCAGCTTGGGTCAGGGCTTGACCTATGGCTACACCTTC. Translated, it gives CASSLGQGLTYGYTF.

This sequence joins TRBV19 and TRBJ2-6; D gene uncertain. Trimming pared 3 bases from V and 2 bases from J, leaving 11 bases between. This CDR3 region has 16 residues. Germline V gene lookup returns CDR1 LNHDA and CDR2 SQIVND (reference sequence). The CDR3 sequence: CASSILPRAGANVLTF. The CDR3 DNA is TGTGCCAGTAGTATTCTCCCTAGAGCTGGGGCCAACGTCCTGACTTTC.

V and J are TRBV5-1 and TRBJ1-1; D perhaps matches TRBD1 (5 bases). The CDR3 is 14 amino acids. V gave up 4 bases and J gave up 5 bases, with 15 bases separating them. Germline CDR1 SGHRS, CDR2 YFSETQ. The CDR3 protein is CASSLDGGWTEAFF. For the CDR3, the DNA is TGCGCCAGCAGCCTGGACGGGGGGTGGACTGAAGCTTTCTTT.

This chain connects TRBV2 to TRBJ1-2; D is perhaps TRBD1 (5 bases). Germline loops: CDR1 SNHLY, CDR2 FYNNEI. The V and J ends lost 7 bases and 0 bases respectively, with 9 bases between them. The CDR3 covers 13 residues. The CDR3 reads CASIKGANYGYTF. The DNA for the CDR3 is TGTGCCAGCATCAAAGGGGCTAACTATGGCTACACCTTC.

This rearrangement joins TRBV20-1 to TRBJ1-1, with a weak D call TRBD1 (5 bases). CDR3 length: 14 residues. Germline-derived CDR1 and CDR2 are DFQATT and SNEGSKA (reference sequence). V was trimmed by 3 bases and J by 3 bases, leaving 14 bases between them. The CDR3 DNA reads TGCAGTGCTAGTACCCAGGGCCCAGACACTGAAGCTTTCTTT. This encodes CSASTQGPDTEAFF.

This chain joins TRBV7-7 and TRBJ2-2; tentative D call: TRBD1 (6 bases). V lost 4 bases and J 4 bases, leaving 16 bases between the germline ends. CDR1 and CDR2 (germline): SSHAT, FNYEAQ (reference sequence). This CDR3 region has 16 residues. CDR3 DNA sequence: TGTGCCAGCAGCTCCCTTTCGGGACACCCCACCGGGGAGCTGTTTTTT. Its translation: CASSSLSGHPTGELFF.

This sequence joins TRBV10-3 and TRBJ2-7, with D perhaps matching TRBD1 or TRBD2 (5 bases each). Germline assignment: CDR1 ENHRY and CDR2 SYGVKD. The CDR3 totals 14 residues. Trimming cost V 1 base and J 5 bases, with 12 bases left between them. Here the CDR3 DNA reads TGTGCCATCAGTGAGTGGGGGAAATCCGACGAGCAGTACTTC. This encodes CAISEWGKSDEQYF.

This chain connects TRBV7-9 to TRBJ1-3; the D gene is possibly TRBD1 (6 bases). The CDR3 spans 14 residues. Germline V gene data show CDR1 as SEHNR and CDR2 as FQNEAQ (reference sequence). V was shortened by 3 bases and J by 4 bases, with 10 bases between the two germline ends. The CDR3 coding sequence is TGTGCCAGCAGCTTTACCGGGACAGGAAACACCATATATTTT. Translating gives CASSFTGTGNTIYF.

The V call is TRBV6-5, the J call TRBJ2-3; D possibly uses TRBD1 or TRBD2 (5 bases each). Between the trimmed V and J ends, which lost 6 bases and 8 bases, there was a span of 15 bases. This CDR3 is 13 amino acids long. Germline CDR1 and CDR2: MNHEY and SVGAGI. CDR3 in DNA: TGTGCCAGCAGACACGAGCCTGGGGGTACGCAGTATTTT. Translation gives CASRHEPGGTQYF.

The CDR3 loop reads CATRGMGGLIEKLFF. DNA of the CDR3: TGTGCCACCCGTGGTATGGGGGGCTTGATTGAAAAACTGTTTTTT. The chain links TRBV10-3 to TRBJ1-4, with TRBD1 as a possible D gene (6 bases). Germline V CDR1 and CDR2: ENHRY, SYGVKD. Trimming took off 10 bases at V and 7 bases at J, with 22 bases between the two ends. CDR3 length: 15 residues.

The CDR3 here is CASSSSLADNEQFF. In DNA form, the CDR3 reads TGTGCCAGCTCATCATCTTTAGCGGACAATGAGCAGTTCTTC. V gene TRBV18 combines with J gene TRBJ2-1; possibly TRBD2 for D (6 bases). CDR1 and CDR2 from the germline V gene are KGHSH and LQKENI. Trimming stripped 5 bases from V and 5 bases from J, with 13 bases between. This CDR3 is 14 amino acids long.

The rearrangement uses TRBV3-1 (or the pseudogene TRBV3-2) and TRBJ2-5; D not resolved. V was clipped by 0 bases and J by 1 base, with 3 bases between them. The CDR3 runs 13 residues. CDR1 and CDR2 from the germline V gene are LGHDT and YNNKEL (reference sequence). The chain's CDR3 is CASSQDLQETQYF. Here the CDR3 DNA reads TGTGCCAGCAGCCAAGATCTCCAAGAGACCCAGTACTTC.

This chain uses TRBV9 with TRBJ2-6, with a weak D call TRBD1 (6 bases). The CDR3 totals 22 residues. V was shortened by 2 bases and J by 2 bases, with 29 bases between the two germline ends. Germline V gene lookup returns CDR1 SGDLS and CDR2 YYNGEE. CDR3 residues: CASSVTTSFRDKRGPGANVLTF. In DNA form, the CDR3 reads TGTGCCAGCAGCGTCACAACCTCCTTCCGGGACAAGAGAGGTCCTGGGGCCAACGTCCTGACTTTC. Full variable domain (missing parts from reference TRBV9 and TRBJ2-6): DSGVTQTPKHLITATGQRVTLRCSPRSGDLSVYWYQQSLDQGLQFLIQYYNGEERAKGNILERFSAQQFPDLHSELNLSSLELGDSALYFCASSVTTSFRDKRGPGANVLTFGAGSRLTVL.

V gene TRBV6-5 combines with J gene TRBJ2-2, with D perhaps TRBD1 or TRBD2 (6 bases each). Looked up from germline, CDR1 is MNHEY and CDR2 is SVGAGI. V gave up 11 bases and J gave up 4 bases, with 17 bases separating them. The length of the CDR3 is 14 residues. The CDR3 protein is CALDLTGATGELFF. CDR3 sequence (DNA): TGTGCCCTCGATCTGACGGGGGCCACCGGGGAGCTGTTTTTT.

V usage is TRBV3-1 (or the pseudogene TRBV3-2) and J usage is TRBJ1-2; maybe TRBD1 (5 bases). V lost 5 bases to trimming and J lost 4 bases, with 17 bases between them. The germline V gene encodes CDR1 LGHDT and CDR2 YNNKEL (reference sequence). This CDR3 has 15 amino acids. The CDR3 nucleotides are TGTGCCAGCAGCGGATGGGACCGAAGGGGCTATGGCTACACCTTC. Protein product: CASSGWDRRGYGYTF.

Here the CDR3 reads CASRILDRVGGELFF. Written as DNA, the CDR3 is TGTGCCAGTAGAATCCTGGACAGGGTGGGCGGGGAGCTGTTTTTT. The chain joins TRBV19 to TRBJ2-2; 8 nucleotides match TRBD1. The V gene's germline CDR1 is LNHDA and CDR2 SQIVND (reference sequence). CDR3 length: 15 residues. J gave up 7 bases and V 6 bases, and 10 bases lay outside the gene matches.

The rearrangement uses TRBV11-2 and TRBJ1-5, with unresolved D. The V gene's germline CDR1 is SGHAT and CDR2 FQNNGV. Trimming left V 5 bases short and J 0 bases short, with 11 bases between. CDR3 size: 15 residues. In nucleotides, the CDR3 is TGTGCCAGCAGCGCGGGCAAGAATAGCAATCAGCCCCAGCATTTT. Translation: CASSAGKNSNQPQHF.

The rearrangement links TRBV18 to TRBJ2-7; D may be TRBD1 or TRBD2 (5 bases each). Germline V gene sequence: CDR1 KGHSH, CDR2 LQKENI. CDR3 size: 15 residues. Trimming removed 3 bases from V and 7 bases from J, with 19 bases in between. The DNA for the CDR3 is TGTGCCAGCTCACCGGTCGGTGGTTTTGAGGGGGAGCAGTACTTC. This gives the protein CASSPVGGFEGEQYF.

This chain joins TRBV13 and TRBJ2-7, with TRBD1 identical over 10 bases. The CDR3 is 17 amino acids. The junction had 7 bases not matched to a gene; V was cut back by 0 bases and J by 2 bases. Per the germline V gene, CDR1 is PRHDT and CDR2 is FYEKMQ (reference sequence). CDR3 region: CASSLGGRGQGPYEQYF. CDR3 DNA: TGTGCCAGCAGCTTAGGTGGGCGGGGACAGGGGCCCTACGAGCAGTACTTC.

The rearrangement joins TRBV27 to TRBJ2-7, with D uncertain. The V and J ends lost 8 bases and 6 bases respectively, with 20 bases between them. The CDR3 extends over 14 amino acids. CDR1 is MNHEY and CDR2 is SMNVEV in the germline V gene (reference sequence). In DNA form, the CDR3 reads TGTGCCAGCCGACTCTTTGGGCCTTGGGGCGAGCAGTACTTC. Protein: CASRLFGPWGEQYF.